The entry that follows covers one T cell receptor beta chain sequence. Its antigen is undetermined. Healthy bone marrow donors formed the donor group. Trimming took off 0 bases at V and 4 bases at J, with 12 bases between the two ends. CDR3 length equals 15 residues. CDR1 and CDR2 (germline): MGHRA, YSYEKL. Researchers ran the PCR with 60 Vbeta and 13 Jbeta primers. The table came from immunoSEQ multiplex PCR; TCRdb's copy has only in-frame clones and leaves some out. Altogether about 200,000 clones are present, 81% being singletons, with the ten largest covering about 1.8%. This entry comes from a study of cytomegalovirus exposure and HLA in healthy donors. Overall study findings and caveats: Relative to the approximately 700-donor mean, N-insertions were reportedly fewer in an Asian-associated ancestry cluster in a later analysis.

Sequenced material: PBMCs. The receptor was isolated from a young man in good health and CMV-seronegative. The V and J genes are TRBV4-1 and TRBJ1-2, with D unclear. The CDR3 DNA reads as TGCGCCAGCAGCCAAGACGCGGCCTCGGGCTATGGCTACACCTTC. Translation gives CASSQDAASGYGYTF.